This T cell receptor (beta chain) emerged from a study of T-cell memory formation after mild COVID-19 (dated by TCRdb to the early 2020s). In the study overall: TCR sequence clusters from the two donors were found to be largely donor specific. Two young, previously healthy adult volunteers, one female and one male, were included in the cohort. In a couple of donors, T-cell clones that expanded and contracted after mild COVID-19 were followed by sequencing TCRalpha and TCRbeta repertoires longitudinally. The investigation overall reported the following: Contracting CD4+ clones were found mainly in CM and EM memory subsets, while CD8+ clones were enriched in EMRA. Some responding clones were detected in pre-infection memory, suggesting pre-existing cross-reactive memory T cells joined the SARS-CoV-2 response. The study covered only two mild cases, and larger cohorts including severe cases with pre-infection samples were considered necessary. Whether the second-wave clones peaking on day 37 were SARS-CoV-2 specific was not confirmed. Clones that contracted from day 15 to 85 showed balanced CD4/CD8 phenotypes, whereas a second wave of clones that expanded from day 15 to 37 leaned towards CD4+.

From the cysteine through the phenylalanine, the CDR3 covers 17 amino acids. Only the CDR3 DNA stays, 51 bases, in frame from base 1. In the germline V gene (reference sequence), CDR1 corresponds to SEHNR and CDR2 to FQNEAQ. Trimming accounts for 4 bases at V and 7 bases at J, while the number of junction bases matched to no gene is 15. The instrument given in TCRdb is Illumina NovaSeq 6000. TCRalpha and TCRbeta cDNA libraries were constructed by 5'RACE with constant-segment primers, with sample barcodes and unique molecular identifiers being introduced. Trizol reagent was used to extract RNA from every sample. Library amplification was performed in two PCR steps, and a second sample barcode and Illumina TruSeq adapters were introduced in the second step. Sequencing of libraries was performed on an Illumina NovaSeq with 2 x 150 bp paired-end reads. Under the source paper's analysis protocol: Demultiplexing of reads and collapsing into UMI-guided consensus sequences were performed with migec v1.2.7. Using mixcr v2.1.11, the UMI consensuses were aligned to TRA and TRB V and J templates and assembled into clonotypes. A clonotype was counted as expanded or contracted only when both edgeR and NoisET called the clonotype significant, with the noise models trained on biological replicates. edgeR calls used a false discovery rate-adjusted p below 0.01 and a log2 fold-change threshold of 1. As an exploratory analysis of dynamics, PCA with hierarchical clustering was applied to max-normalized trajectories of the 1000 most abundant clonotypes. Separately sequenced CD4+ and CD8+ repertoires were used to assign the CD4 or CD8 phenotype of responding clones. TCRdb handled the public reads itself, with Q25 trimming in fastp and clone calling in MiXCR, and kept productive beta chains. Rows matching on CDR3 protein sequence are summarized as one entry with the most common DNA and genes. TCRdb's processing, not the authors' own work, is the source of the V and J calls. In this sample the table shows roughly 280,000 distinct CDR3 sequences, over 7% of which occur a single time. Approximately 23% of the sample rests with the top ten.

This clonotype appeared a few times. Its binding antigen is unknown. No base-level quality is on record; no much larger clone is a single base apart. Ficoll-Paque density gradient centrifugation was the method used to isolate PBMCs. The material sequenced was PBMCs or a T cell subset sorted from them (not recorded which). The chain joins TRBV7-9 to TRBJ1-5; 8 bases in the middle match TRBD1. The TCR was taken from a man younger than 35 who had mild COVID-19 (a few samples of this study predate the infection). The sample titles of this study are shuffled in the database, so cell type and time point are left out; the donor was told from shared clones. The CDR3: CASSYVDGQGTAQPQHF. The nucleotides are TGTGCCAGCAGCTACGTTGACGGACAGGGAACCGCGCAGCCCCAGCATTTT.